Listed below are T cell receptor beta chains from one sample, sequenced in a study of cytomegalovirus exposure and HLA in healthy donors. Repertoires were generated with immunoSEQ multiplex PCR, while TCRdb's copy carries only in-frame clones and drops some. Of some 98,000 clones listed, roughly nine tenths were seen once; the top ten hold approximately 4%. Material: PBMCs. The origin of the receptors is a woman aged 30 to 39 in good health and CMV-seronegative. Each CDR3 is given with its conserved first and last residue. The D gene is left open where the match is weak. Expanded clones get a size class; other rows say once, few or many, or leave the size out.

clone_size j_call v_call d_call cdr3_aa cdr3_nt
few TRBJ2-2 TRBV7-7 TRBD1 CASSPTGAGTGELFF TGTGCCAGCAGCCCGACAGGGGCAGGCACCGGGGAGCTGTTTTTT
once TRBJ1-4 TRBV18 TRBD1 CASSELTGTNEKLFF TGTGCCAGCTCAGAACTGACAGGGACTAATGAAAAACTGTTTTTT
- TRBJ2-7 TRBV14 - CASSPPVIGGSYEQYF TGTGCCAGCAGCCCCCCCGTCATCGGAGGGTCGTACGAGCAGTACTTC
- TRBJ1-2 TRBV27 TRBD1 CASSPPGQGLYGYTF TGTGCCAGCAGTCCACCGGGACAGGGACTCTATGGCTACACCTTC
- TRBJ1-3 TRBV6-5 - CASSYAGSSGNTIYF TGTGCCAGCAGTTACGCAGGTTCCTCTGGAAACACCATATATTTT
- TRBJ2-1 TRBV5-1 TRBD2 CASSSSSGSVNEQFF TGCGCCAGCAGCTCCTCTAGCGGGAGCGTCAATGAGCAGTTCTTC
- TRBJ1-3 TRBV18 - CASSPYQGPISGNTIYF TGTGCCAGCTCACCTTATCAGGGGCCTATCTCTGGAAACACCATATATTTT
- TRBJ2-3 TRBV15 TRBD2 CATSHLPGLAADTQYF TGTGCCACCAGCCATCTGCCCGGACTAGCGGCAGATACGCAGTATTTT
- TRBJ1-6 TRBV27 - CASSLGSSYNSPLHF TGTGCCAGCAGTTTAGGTAGCTCCTATAATTCACCCCTCCACTTT
- TRBJ1-2 TRBV27 TRBD1 CASSDRGNYGYTF TGTGCCAGCAGTGACAGGGGAAACTATGGCTACACCTTC
- TRBJ1-5 TRBV11-2 TRBD1 CASSTNRGNQPQHF TGTGCCAGCAGCACCAACAGGGGGAATCAGCCCCAGCATTTT
- TRBJ2-7 TRBV28 TRBD2 CASSLGGGTRGEQYF TGTGCCAGCAGTTTGGGGGGTGGGACTAGAGGCGAGCAGTACTTC
- TRBJ1-1 TRBV18 - CASSPTGGDTEAFF TGTGCCAGCTCACCGACCGGCGGGGATACTGAAGCTTTCTTT
- TRBJ1-2 TRBV4-2 TRBD1 CASSHPDRDGGYTF TGTGCCAGCAGCCACCCAGACAGGGATGGTGGCTACACCTTC
few TRBJ1-5 TRBV10-2 - CASSGGGRGDQPQHF TGCGCCAGCAGTGGGGGCGGCAGGGGCGATCAGCCCCAGCATTTT
- TRBJ2-2 TRBV11-3 - CASSLERGGMSGELFF TGTGCCAGCAGCTTAGAAAGAGGGGGAATGTCCGGGGAGCTGTTTTTT
- TRBJ2-7 TRBV15 TRBD2 CATSGRLAGGSYEQYF TGTGCCACCAGCGGAAGACTAGCGGGAGGCTCCTACGAGCAGTACTTC
few TRBJ1-5 TRBV7-8 TRBD1 CASSIGTVSNQPQHF TGTGCCAGCAGCATCGGGACAGTTAGCAATCAGCCCCAGCATTTT
- TRBJ2-1 TRBV28 - CASSPASPSEQFF TGTGCCAGCAGTCCTGCCTCTCCCAGTGAGCAGTTCTTC
- TRBJ2-7 TRBV28 - CASSSTPTREQYF TGTGCCAGCAGTTCAACCCCCACGAGGGAGCAGTACTTC
- TRBJ1-5 TRBV2 TRBD1 CASSAWTGVQHF TGTGCCAGCAGTGCATGGACAGGAGTCCAGCATTTT
- TRBJ2-2 TRBV28 - CASRPPAANTGELFF TGTGCCAGCAGGCCTCCAGCGGCGAACACCGGGGAGCTGTTTTTT
- TRBJ1-2 TRBV5-4 - CASGPLLSGTLKGYTF TGTGCCAGCGGACCTCTATTATCCGGGACTTTGAAGGGCTACACCTTC
few TRBJ1-6 TRBV19 - CASSIPMSSYNSPLHF TGTGCCAGTAGTATCCCGATGAGCTCCTATAATTCACCCCTCCACTTT
- TRBJ2-5 TRBV5-4 - CASSLSVETQYF TGTGCCAGCAGCTTATCTGTAGAGACCCAGTACTTC
- TRBJ1-1 TRBV4-2 - CASSHPQGNTEAFF TGTGCCAGCAGCCATCCACAGGGGAACACTGAAGCTTTCTTT
- TRBJ2-5 TRBV5-1 - CASSPGWAQETQYF TGCGCCAGCAGCCCAGGGTGGGCTCAAGAGACCCAGTACTTC
- TRBJ2-3 TRBV10-3 TRBD1 CAISRQGADADTQYF TGTGCCATCAGCCGACAGGGGGCGGACGCGGATACGCAGTATTTT
- TRBJ2-3 TRBV4-2 - CASSPRLFTDTQYF TGTGCCAGCAGCCCAAGACTATTCACAGATACGCAGTATTTT
- TRBJ2-1 TRBV6-1 - CASRSYNEQFF TGTGCCAGCCGTTCCTACAATGAGCAGTTCTTC
- TRBJ2-6 TRBV9 TRBD2 CASSPRLAGGSGANVLTF TGTGCCAGCAGCCCCAGACTAGCGGGAGGTTCGGGGGCCAACGTCCTGACTTTC
- TRBJ2-7 TRBV9 - CASSVGVRGNNYEQYF TGTGCCAGCAGCGTAGGCGTGAGGGGGAATAACTACGAGCAGTACTTC
- TRBJ1-5 TRBV28 - CASSLTRLGQPQHF TGTGCCAGCAGTTTAACCAGGTTGGGTCAGCCCCAGCATTTT
- TRBJ1-1 TRBV5-4 TRBD1 CASRLDDRGRGTEAFF TGTGCCAGCAGACTAGACGACAGGGGGCGAGGCACTGAAGCTTTCTTT
- TRBJ2-7 TRBV9 TRBD2 CASSVGEREDNEQYF TGTGCCAGCAGCGTAGGGGAGCGGGAGGATAACGAGCAGTACTTC
- TRBJ2-3 TRBV4-3 TRBD2 CASSQEAGGRTDTQYF TGCGCCAGCAGCCAAGAGGCGGGAGGGCGGACAGATACGCAGTATTTT
- TRBJ1-1 TRBV7-9 - CASSSQQNTEAFF TGTGCCAGCAGCTCACAGCAGAACACTGAAGCTTTCTTT
- TRBJ2-1 TRBV7-2 TRBD2 CASSQDSGRSRSEFF TGTGCCAGCAGTCAAGATAGCGGGAGGAGCCGGTCGGAGTTCTTC
- TRBJ1-2 TRBV5-1 - CASSPHNGWGYTF TGCGCCAGCAGCCCCCATAACGGTTGGGGCTACACCTTC
- TRBJ2-7 TRBV5-1 TRBD1 CASSPGTGTKSYEQYF TGCGCCAGCAGCCCCGGGACAGGAACCAAATCCTACGAGCAGTACTTC
- TRBJ1-2 TRBV5-1 - CASSLDGTSNYGYTF TGCGCCAGCAGCTTGGATGGTACTTCAAACTATGGCTACACCTTC
many TRBJ2-7 TRBV18 - CASSLDYEQYF TGTGCCAGCTCACTAGACTACGAGCAGTACTTC
- TRBJ1-2 TRBV7-9 TRBD1 CASSNRDRVYGYTF TGTGCCAGCAGCAACCGGGACAGGGTCTATGGCTACACCTTC
- TRBJ2-1 TRBV11-3 TRBD2 CASTRGLAGGGEQFF TGTGCCAGCACCAGGGGACTAGCGGGAGGGGGAGAGCAGTTCTTC
- TRBJ2-5 TRBV5-1 TRBD2 CASSITSGGAWETQYF TGCGCCAGCAGCATCACTAGCGGGGGGGCCTGGGAGACCCAGTACTTC
- TRBJ2-2 TRBV4-2 TRBD2 CASSQYLAGQNTGELFF TGTGCCAGCAGCCAGTACCTAGCGGGTCAGAACACCGGGGAGCTGTTTTTT
- TRBJ2-7 TRBV27 TRBD2 CASSFQAGSGYEQYF TGTGCCAGCAGTTTCCAAGCGGGATCAGGCTACGAGCAGTACTTC
once TRBJ2-7 TRBV10-3 - CAAEGQNYEQYF TGTGCCGCGGAGGGACAGAACTACGAGCAGTACTTC
- TRBJ2-2 TRBV29-1 TRBD1 CSAGQGAHTGELFF TGCAGCGCCGGACAGGGGGCGCACACCGGGGAGCTGTTTTTT
- TRBJ2-3 TRBV28 - CASSLLGGLRGDTQYF TGTGCCAGCAGTTTATTGGGCGGTCTAAGAGGGGATACGCAGTATTTT
once TRBJ2-1 TRBV9 - CASSAPGDSWSPRNEQFF TGTGCCAGCAGCGCCCCGGGGGACAGTTGGAGTCCCAGGAATGAGCAGTTCTTC
- TRBJ2-7 TRBV2 - CASREQGPSYEQYF TGTGCCAGCAGAGAACAGGGTCCCTCCTACGAGCAGTACTTC
- TRBJ1-2 TRBV5-5 - CASSPGQTYGYTF TGTGCCAGCAGCCCCGGACAGACCTATGGCTACACCTTC
- TRBJ2-3 TRBV7-3 - CASSLMSTDTQYF TGTGCCAGCAGCTTAATGTCAACAGATACGCAGTATTTT